This is a list of T cell receptor beta chains from one sample in a study of blood T cell repertoires in COVID-19. Sequenced by immunoSEQ multiplex PCR; TCRdb stores in-frame clones only, minus some. The repertoire includes roughly 200,000 clones, roughly 90% of them detected once, and 2.5% to 3% sits in the top ten. The sequenced material came from PBMCs or T cells enriched from blood (not recorded which). Receptor source: a woman aged 25-40 years who had recovered from COVID-19. CDR3s include the opening cysteine and the closing phenylalanine or tryptophan. A D gene is named only where the DNA matches it firmly. A row's size may be missing; if present it is once, few, many or a size class.

j_call v_call d_call clone_size cdr3_aa cdr3_nt
TRBJ1-2 TRBV5-6 TRBD1 NA CASRHVLGQGGNGYTF TGTGCCAGCAGACATGTACTGGGACAGGGGGGGAATGGCTACACCTTC
TRBJ1-1 TRBV12-5 TRBD1 NA CASGLVAQGEAFF TGTGCTAGTGGTTTGGTCGCACAGGGGGAAGCTTTCTTT
TRBJ1-2 TRBV3-1/TRBV3-2 NA NA CASSQSRVYGYTF TGTGCCAGCAGCCAAAGCAGGGTCTATGGCTACACCTTC
TRBJ2-3 TRBV7-3 TRBD2 NA CASSSQSGGDTDTQYF TGTGCCAGCAGCTCCCAAAGCGGGGGGGACACAGATACGCAGTATTTT
TRBJ1-3 TRBV7-9 NA few CASSSMGALEGNTIYF TGTGCCAGCAGCTCCATGGGGGCCCTAGAGGGGAACACCATATATTTT
TRBJ2-3 TRBV4-2 TRBD2 NA CASSLSGGDTDTQYF TGTGCCAGCAGCCTTAGCGGGGGGGACACAGATACGCAGTATTTT
TRBJ2-5 TRBV19 NA NA CASSPDSQETQYF TGTGCCAGTAGTCCGGACAGTCAAGAGACCCAGTACTTC
TRBJ2-2 TRBV7-3 TRBD2 NA CASSPGLDRTGELFF TGTGCCAGCAGCCCTGGACTAGATCGTACCGGGGAGCTGTTTTTT
TRBJ2-7 TRBV4-2 NA many CASSQDTGARGLEQYF TGTGCCAGCAGCCAAGATACTGGGGCTAGAGGTCTCGAGCAGTACTTC
TRBJ2-1 TRBV4-1 NA NA CASSQSPLGAGKTYNEQFF TGCGCCAGCAGCCAATCCCCCCTAGGAGCAGGGAAAACCTACAATGAGCAGTTCTTC
TRBJ1-1 TRBV6-5 NA NA CASSTEYSEAFF TGTGCCAGCAGTACCGAGTACTCTGAAGCTTTCTTT
TRBJ2-1 TRBV6-4 TRBD2 NA CASMETSGGGNEQFF TGTGCCAGCATGGAGACTAGCGGGGGAGGGAATGAGCAGTTCTTC
TRBJ2-3 TRBV10-3 TRBD1 NA CAISVNPGQGITDTQYF TGTGCCATCAGTGTCAACCCGGGACAGGGCATCACAGATACGCAGTATTTT
TRBJ2-1 TRBV5-5 NA once CASSFYYGGPFNEQFF TGTGCCAGCAGCTTTTATTACGGGGGGCCATTCAATGAGCAGTTCTTC
TRBJ2-5 TRBV6-5 NA NA CASTRGISGETQYF TGTGCCAGCACTCGAGGGATCTCGGGGGAGACCCAGTACTTC
TRBJ1-1 TRBV27 TRBD1 NA CASSPKTGADEAFF TGTGCCAGCAGTCCGAAGACAGGGGCCGATGAAGCTTTCTTT
TRBJ1-1 TRBV4-2 NA NA CASSQEVYGRSGTEAFF TGTGCCAGCAGCCAAGAAGTTTATGGTAGATCAGGGACTGAAGCTTTCTTT
TRBJ1-1 TRBV6-2/TRBV6-3 TRBD1 NA CASSSGQGGAFF TGTGCCAGCAGTTCCGGACAGGGAGGGGCTTTCTTT
TRBJ1-3 TRBV15 TRBD1 once CATSRLTGTGYSFSGNTIYF TGTGCCACCAGCAGGCTGACCGGGACAGGCTATTCCTTCTCTGGAAACACCATATATTTT
TRBJ1-6 TRBV6-5 NA NA CASSYTGVGSPLHF TGTGCCAGCAGTTACACCGGGGTGGGTTCACCCCTCCACTTT
TRBJ1-3 TRBV7-2 NA NA CASSPRGVTGNTIYF TGTGCCAGCAGCCCCCGCGGGGTCACTGGAAACACCATATATTTT
TRBJ2-7 TRBV15 TRBD1 NA CATSRGQGGSYEQYF TGTGCCACCAGCCGGGGACAGGGTGGGTCCTACGAGCAGTACTTC